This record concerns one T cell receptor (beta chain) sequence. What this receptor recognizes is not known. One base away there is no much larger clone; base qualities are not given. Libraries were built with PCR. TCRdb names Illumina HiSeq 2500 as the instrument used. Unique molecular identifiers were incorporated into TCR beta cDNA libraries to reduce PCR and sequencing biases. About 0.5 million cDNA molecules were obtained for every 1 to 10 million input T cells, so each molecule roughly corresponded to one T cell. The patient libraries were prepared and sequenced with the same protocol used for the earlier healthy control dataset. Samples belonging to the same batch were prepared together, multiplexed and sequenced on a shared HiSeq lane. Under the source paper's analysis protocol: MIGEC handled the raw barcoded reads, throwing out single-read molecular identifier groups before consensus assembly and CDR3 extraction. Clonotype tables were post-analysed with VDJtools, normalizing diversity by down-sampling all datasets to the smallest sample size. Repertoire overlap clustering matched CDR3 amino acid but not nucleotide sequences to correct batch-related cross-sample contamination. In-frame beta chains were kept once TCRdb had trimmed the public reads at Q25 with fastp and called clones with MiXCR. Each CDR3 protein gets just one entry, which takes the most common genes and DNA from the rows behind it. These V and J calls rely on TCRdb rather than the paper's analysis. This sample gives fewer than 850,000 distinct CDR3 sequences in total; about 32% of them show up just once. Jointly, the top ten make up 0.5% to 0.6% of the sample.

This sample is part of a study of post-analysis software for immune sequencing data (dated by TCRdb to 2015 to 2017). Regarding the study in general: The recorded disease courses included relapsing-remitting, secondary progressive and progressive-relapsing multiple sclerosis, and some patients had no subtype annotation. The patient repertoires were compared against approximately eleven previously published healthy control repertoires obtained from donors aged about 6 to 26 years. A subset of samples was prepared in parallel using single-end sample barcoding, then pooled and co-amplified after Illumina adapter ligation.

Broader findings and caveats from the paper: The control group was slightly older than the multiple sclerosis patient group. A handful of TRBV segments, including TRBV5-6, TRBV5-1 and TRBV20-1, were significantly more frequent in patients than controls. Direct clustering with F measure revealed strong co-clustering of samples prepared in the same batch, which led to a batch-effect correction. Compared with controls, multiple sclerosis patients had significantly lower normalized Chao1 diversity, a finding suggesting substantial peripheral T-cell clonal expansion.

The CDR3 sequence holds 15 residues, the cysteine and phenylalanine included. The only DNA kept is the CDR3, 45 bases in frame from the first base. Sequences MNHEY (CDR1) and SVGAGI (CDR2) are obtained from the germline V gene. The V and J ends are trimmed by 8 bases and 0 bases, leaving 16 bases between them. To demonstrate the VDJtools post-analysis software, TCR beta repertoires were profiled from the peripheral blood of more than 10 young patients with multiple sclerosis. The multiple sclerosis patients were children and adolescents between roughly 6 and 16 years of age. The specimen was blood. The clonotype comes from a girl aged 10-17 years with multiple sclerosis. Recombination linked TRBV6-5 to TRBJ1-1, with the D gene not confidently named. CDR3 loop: CASYRRAVMNTEAFF. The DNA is TGTGCCAGCTATAGACGGGCCGTCATGAACACTGAAGCTTTCTTT.